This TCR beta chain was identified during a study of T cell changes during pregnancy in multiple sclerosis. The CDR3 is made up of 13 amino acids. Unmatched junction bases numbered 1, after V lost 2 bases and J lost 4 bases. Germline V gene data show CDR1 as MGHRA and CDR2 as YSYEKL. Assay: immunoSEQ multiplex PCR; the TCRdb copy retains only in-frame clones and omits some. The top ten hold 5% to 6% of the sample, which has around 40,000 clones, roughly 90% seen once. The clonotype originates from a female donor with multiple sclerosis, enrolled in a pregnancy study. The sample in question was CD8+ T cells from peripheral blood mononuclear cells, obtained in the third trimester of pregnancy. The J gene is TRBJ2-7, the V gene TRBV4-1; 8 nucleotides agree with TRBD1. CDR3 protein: CASSQWTGYEQYF. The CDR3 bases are TGCGCCAGCAGCCAATGGACAGGGTACGAGCAGTACTTC.